This T cell receptor (beta chain) was sequenced for a study of OX40 agonist ivuxolimab in advanced cancers. The overall study: An agonistic human IgG2 monoclonal antibody against OX40 (CD134) was given. A partial response was reached by three patients: one with hepatocellular carcinoma and two with cutaneous melanoma.

Patients with a history of autoimmune disease or on systemic immunosuppression were excluded. Measured with immunoSEQ multiplex PCR; TCRdb has only the in-frame clones, and not every one. Of around 80,000 clones in the sample, roughly 85% were seen once. Germline assignment: CDR1 SGHRS and CDR2 YFSETQ. V was clipped by 1 base and J by 3 bases, with 13 bases between them. This CDR3 is 15 amino acids long. This TCR was sampled from an adult with an advanced solid tumor such as melanoma, head and neck, liver or kidney cancer. The sample here was CD4+ or CD8+ T cells sorted from blood, taken in a trial of the OX40 agonist ivuxolimab. The chain joins TRBV5-1 to TRBJ1-2; TRBD1 might be the D (5 bases). CDR3 sequence: CASSLMQGAYYGYTF. DNA of the CDR3: TGCGCCAGCAGCTTGATGCAGGGTGCTTACTATGGCTACACCTTC.